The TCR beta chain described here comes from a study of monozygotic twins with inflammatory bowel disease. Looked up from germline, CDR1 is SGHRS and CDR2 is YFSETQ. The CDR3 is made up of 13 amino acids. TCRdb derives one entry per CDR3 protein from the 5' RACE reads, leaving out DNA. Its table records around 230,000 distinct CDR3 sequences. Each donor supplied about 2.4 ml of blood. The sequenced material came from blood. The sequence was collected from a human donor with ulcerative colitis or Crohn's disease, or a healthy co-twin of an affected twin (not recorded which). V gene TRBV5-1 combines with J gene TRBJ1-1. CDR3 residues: CASSLEGLRGAFF.